A single sample is the source of the 19 T cell receptor beta chains below, sequenced in a study of T cell repertoires in cytomegalovirus infection. A single record per CDR3 protein comes from TCRdb applying MiXCR to the reads. The sample has fewer than 200,000 distinct CDR3 sequences; approximately 15% are singletons. The sequenced material came from PBMCs. The receptors here all came from a human donor in good health (CMV status not recorded). Some clones in this sample may be carry-over from other donors' samples.

This clonotype was detected once. The chain has TRBV15 and TRBJ1-2, with D possibly TRBD1 on 5 matching bases. Trimming removed 3 bases at V and 5 bases at J, with 10 bases between. Germline assignment: CDR1 LNHNV and CDR2 YYDKDF (reference sequence). The CDR3 runs 13 residues. The CDR3 region has the DNA TGTGCCACCAGCAGGCAGGGACCTTATGGCTACACCTTC. It codes for CATSRQGPYGYTF.

There are many counts of this clonotype. The chain employs TRBV7-2 and TRBJ2-1, with a possible D match to TRBD2 (6 bases). The CDR3 runs to 15 residues. Trimming took 3 bases from V and 1 from J, leaving 10 bases between them. Germline loops: CDR1 SGHTA, CDR2 FQGNSA. The CDR3, as DNA: TGTGCCAGCAGCTTTAGCGGCAATTCCTACAATGAGCAGTTCTTC. This encodes CASSFSGNSYNEQFF.

This clonotype has ten or more counts. The CDR3 sequence is CASMSGTNQPQHF. Here the CDR3 DNA reads TGTGCCAGCATGTCTGGTACCAATCAGCCCCAGCATTTT. This chain connects TRBV28 to TRBJ1-5; no clear D gene. Germline CDR1 MDHEN, CDR2 SYDVKM. The ends were cut back, 7 bases at V and 3 bases at J, with 10 bases in the middle. The CDR3 runs to 13 residues.

The chain uses TRBV7-2 and TRBJ2-6; D may be TRBD1 or TRBD2 (5 bases each). The CDR3 is 20 residues long. V was pared by 7 bases and J by 2 bases, with 27 bases between. CDR1 is SGHTA and CDR2 is FQGNSA in the germline V gene. CDR3: CASTSRQLGDWNPGANVLTF. The DNA of the CDR3 is TGTGCCAGCACCTCCCGACAACTGGGGGATTGGAATCCTGGGGCCAACGTCCTGACTTTC.

This clonotype was seen repeatedly, ten times or more. The chain combines TRBV7-2 with TRBJ2-2; D is possibly TRBD1 or TRBD2 (5 bases each). V dropped 1 base and J dropped 6 bases, with 15 bases sitting between them. The CDR3 sequence is 16 residues long. Germline V gene data show CDR1 as SGHTA and CDR2 as FQGNSA. The DNA of the CDR3 is TGTGCCAGCAGCTTAGATCGTACGGGACCAGCCGGGGAGCTGTTTTTT. This translates into CASSLDRTGPAGELFF.

This clonotype was counted only a few times. The V gene is TRBV4-1, the J gene TRBJ2-5; D gene unclear. CDR1 MGHRA and CDR2 YSYEKL come from the germline V gene. The CDR3 covers 15 residues. The V and J ends lost 0 bases and 2 bases respectively, with 10 bases between them. The CDR3 reads CASSQDSTRQETQYF. The CDR3, as DNA: TGCGCCAGCAGCCAAGATTCGACAAGGCAAGAGACCCAGTACTTC.

Only a few counts were recorded for this clonotype. This chain links TRBV11-2 with TRBJ1-3, with a possible D match to TRBD1 (5 bases). The CDR3 contains 13 residues. Germline V gene lookup returns CDR1 SGHAT and CDR2 FQNNGV. Trimming took 6 bases from V and 2 from J, leaving 8 bases between them. The DNA of the CDR3 is TGTGCCAGCAGGAGGACAACTGGAAACACCATATATTTT. As protein: CASRRTTGNTIYF.

With respect to this clonotype: A much larger clone is a single base away; this may be a read error. The chain carries TRBV11-2 and TRBJ2-1; no firm D call. This CDR3 is built from 15 residues. The germline V gene encodes CDR1 SGHAT and CDR2 FQNNGV. CDR3 sequence: CASILDGVRYNEQFF. The DNA for the CDR3 is TGTGCCAGCATCTTAGATGGGGTAAGGTACAATGAGCAGTTCTTC.

This clonotype was seen many times. This chain joins TRBV12-3 or TRBV12-4 and TRBJ1-3; D not certain. The CDR3 has 12 amino acids. V was clipped by 8 bases and J by 4 bases, with 9 bases between them. The CDR3 protein is CASGHRGNTIYF. The CDR3 nucleotides read TGTGCCAGCGGTCACCGCGGAAACACCATATATTTT.

This clonotype has a handful of counts. The gene calls are TRBV29-1 and TRBJ2-1; D is unclear. Germline CDR1 reads SQVTM; CDR2 reads ANQGSEA. The CDR3 consists of 11 residues. V was shortened by 6 bases and J by 7 bases, with 10 bases between the two germline ends. In DNA, the CDR3 is TGCAGCGTGCCGGGTAGAAATGAGCAGTTCTTC. It codes for CSVPGRNEQFF.

This clonotype is judged medium-sized (0.01 to 0.1%). The J gene is TRBJ1-5, the V gene TRBV27; D is possibly TRBD1 (6 bases). The V gene's germline CDR1 is MNHEY and CDR2 SMNVEV (reference sequence). The CDR3 runs to 12 residues. The ends were cut back, 6 bases at V and 6 bases at J, with 9 bases in the middle. CDR3 nucleotide sequence: TGTGCCAGCAGACAGGGATCTCAGCCCCAGCATTTT. It encodes CASRQGSQPQHF.

This clonotype was seen at least ten times. V is TRBV19 and J is TRBJ1-5; D is undetermined. Trimming took 5 bases from V and 5 from J, leaving 13 bases between them. Germline CDR1 is LNHDA and CDR2 is SQIVND (reference sequence). This CDR3 comprises 14 residues. CDR3 nucleotide sequence: TGTGCCAGTAGTCCGGGAGAAGTCTATCAGCCCCAGCATTTT. Encoded protein: CASSPGEVYQPQHF.

This clonotype has a handful of counts. This CDR3 is CASSMPGTPTEAFF. The CDR3 region has the DNA TGTGCCAGTAGTATGCCCGGGACACCTACCGAAGCTTTCTTT. The V call is TRBV19, the J call TRBJ1-1; maybe TRBD1 (6 bases). CDR1 and CDR2 from the germline V gene are LNHDA and SQIVND (reference sequence). The CDR3 contains 14 residues. Trimming shortened V by 3 bases and J by 8 bases, and 16 bases separated the two germline ends.

This clonotype turned up a few times. The CDR3 reads CASSLRRDFPTDTQYF. CDR3 bases: TGTGCCAGCAGCTTAAGGCGGGACTTTCCGACAGATACGCAGTATTTT. The rearrangement links TRBV7-9 to TRBJ2-3, with D tentatively TRBD2 (6 bases). V was clipped by 2 bases and J by 3 bases, with 15 bases between them. The CDR3 is 16 amino acids. Germline CDR1 is SEHNR and CDR2 is FQNEAQ (reference sequence).

Only a few counts were recorded for this clonotype. The rearrangement uses TRBV12-3 or TRBV12-4 and TRBJ2-7, with D maybe TRBD1 (5 bases). Trimming pared 2 bases from V and 6 bases from J, leaving 14 bases between. This CDR3 spans 14 amino acids. The CDR3 DNA sequence: TGTGCCAGCAGTTTAAAAACAGGAATCCGCGAGCAGTACTTC. Its protein is CASSLKTGIREQYF.

This clonotype was recorded at least ten times. This sequence joins TRBV28 and TRBJ2-3; D perhaps matches TRBD1 (6 bases). With 4 bases removed from V and 0 bases from J, the gap between germline ends came to 11 bases. CDR1 and CDR2 (germline): MDHEN, SYDVKM. CDR3 length equals 15 residues. DNA for the CDR3: TGTGCCAGCAGTTGGCAGGGGAAAAGCACAGATACGCAGTATTTT. This gives the protein CASSWQGKSTDTQYF.

This clonotype was observed at least ten times. The chain is built from TRBV7-2 and TRBJ1-2, with D possibly matching TRBD1 (5 bases). CDR1 SGHTA and CDR2 FQGNSA come from the germline V gene. Trimming left V 1 base short and J 8 bases short, with 14 bases between. CDR3 size: 14 residues. CDR3 coding DNA: TGTGCCAGCAGCTTAGAAGAGGGGTTTTACGGCTACACCTTC. As protein: CASSLEEGFYGYTF.

This clonotype has more than one count but fewer than ten. The chain employs TRBV27 and TRBJ1-1, with a weak D call TRBD1 (6 bases). The V end was cut by 5 bases, the J end by 3 bases, with 16 bases between. Germline V gene lookup returns CDR1 MNHEY and CDR2 SMNVEV (reference sequence). The CDR3 loop spans 15 amino acids. Here the CDR3 DNA reads TGTGCCAGCAGTCTTCTCCGGGACACCCACACTGAAGCTTTCTTT. This codes for CASSLLRDTHTEAFF.

This clonotype was counted between two and nine times. The chain employs TRBV3-1 and TRBJ2-2; D is uncertain. The CDR3 runs to 16 residues. Germline lookup yields CDR1 LGHDT and CDR2 YNNKEL (reference sequence). Trimming took off 2 bases at V and 0 bases at J, with 10 bases between the two ends. The CDR3 region has the DNA TGTGCCAGCAGCCAATATCCCAACACGAACACCGGGGAGCTGTTTTTT. It yields the protein CASSQYPNTNTGELFF.